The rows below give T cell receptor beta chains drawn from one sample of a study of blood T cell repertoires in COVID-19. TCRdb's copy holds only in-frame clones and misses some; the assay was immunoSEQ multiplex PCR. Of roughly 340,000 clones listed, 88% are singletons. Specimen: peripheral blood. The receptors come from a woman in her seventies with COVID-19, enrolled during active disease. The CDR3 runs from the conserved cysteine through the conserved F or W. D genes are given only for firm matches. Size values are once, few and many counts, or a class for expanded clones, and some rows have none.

CDR3nt: TGTGCCACCAGTGATTTGTGGGAGACTAATGAAAAACTGTTTTTT; CDR3aa: CATSDLWETNEKLFF; d_gene: -; abundance: -; j_gene: TRBJ1-4; v_gene: TRBV24-1
CDR3nt: TGTGCCAGCAGTTTAAGAGGCAGGGCAGGCGAGCAGTACTTC; CDR3aa: CASSLRGRAGEQYF; d_gene: -; abundance: -; j_gene: TRBJ2-7; v_gene: TRBV28
CDR3nt: TGTGCCAGCAGCTTAGGAGTAAACACCGGGGAGCTGTTTTTT; CDR3aa: CASSLGVNTGELFF; d_gene: -; abundance: -; j_gene: TRBJ2-2; v_gene: TRBV5-5
CDR3nt: TGTGCCAGTAGTATCCGACAGTCGGTGGCCTACGAGCAGTACTTC; CDR3aa: CASSIRQSVAYEQYF; d_gene: -; abundance: once; j_gene: TRBJ2-7; v_gene: TRBV19
CDR3nt: TGTGCCAGCTCAGTAGGGGCAACTAATGAAAAACTGTTTTTT; CDR3aa: CASSVGATNEKLFF; d_gene: -; abundance: -; j_gene: TRBJ1-4; v_gene: TRBV18
CDR3nt: TGCGCCAGCAGCCCGACAGTTAACTATGGCTACACCTTC; CDR3aa: CASSPTVNYGYTF; d_gene: -; abundance: -; j_gene: TRBJ1-2; v_gene: TRBV5-1
CDR3nt: TGTGCCAGCAGTGAGTCCGGGACAGGGGGAGAGACCCAGTACTTC; CDR3aa: CASSESGTGGETQYF; d_gene: TRBD1; abundance: -; j_gene: TRBJ2-5; v_gene: TRBV2
CDR3nt: TGTGCCAGCACCCCCTCTAGACAGTTACTTAATTCACCCCTCCACTTT; CDR3aa: CASTPSRQLLNSPLHF; d_gene: -; abundance: -; j_gene: TRBJ1-6; v_gene: TRBV6-6
CDR3nt: TGTGCCAGCAGCTTAGGCGGACAGGTTTATGAGCAGTACTTC; CDR3aa: CASSLGGQVYEQYF; d_gene: TRBD1; abundance: -; j_gene: TRBJ2-7; v_gene: TRBV13
CDR3nt: TGTGCCAGCAGCGAGGGACAGCAAGAGACCCAGTACTTC; CDR3aa: CASSEGQQETQYF; d_gene: TRBD1; abundance: -; j_gene: TRBJ2-5; v_gene: TRBV2
CDR3nt: TGTGCCACCAGCCCTCCGTCGACAGGAAACTATGGCTACACCTTC; CDR3aa: CATSPPSTGNYGYTF; d_gene: -; abundance: -; j_gene: TRBJ1-2; v_gene: TRBV15
CDR3nt: TGCGCCAGCAGCCAAGCGGCAGGCAACTATGGCTACACCTTC; CDR3aa: CASSQAAGNYGYTF; d_gene: -; abundance: -; j_gene: TRBJ1-2; v_gene: TRBV4-3
CDR3nt: TGTGCCAGCAGCGTAGGACAGGGAGCCGAAAAACTGTTTTTT; CDR3aa: CASSVGQGAEKLFF; d_gene: TRBD1; abundance: -; j_gene: TRBJ1-4; v_gene: TRBV9
CDR3nt: TGTGCCAGCAGCCCGTCCCGGGACAGGGAAAGAGCTTTCTTT; CDR3aa: CASSPSRDRERAFF; d_gene: TRBD1; abundance: -; j_gene: TRBJ1-1; v_gene: TRBV7-8